This paragraph covers one TCR beta chain sequence. Some clones are missing from TCRdb's copy, which holds only in-frame ones; the method was immunoSEQ multiplex PCR. Among 540,000 or so clones listed, more than 75% were seen once. The sample belongs to a study of shared T cell receptors in the human thymus. V trimming: 1 base; J trimming: 6 bases; junction bases outside the gene matches: 6. The CDR3 loop spans 15 amino acids. Looked up from germline, CDR1 is SGHNT and CDR2 is YYREEE (reference sequence). The same sample was also studied in work on human thymus T cells. That source reports: Infants served as donors; they were healthy and Finnish and were having corrective surgery for congenital heart defects.

The sequenced material came from thymocytes. This clonotype originated in a boy under three years old with a congenital heart defect. V is TRBV5-4 and J is TRBJ2-2; 7 bases are shared with TRBD2. This CDR3 is CASSLWLAEPGELFF. Here the CDR3 DNA reads TGTGCCAGCAGCTTGTGGCTAGCGGAGCCCGGGGAGCTGTTTTTT.